This T cell receptor (beta chain) is from a study of T cell responses to AZD1222 COVID-19 vaccine. CDR3 size: 16 residues. The V gene's germline CDR1 is SGHDN and CDR2 FVKESK. V gave up 6 bases and J gave up 2 bases; unmatched junction bases: 12. Some clones are missing from TCRdb's copy, which holds only in-frame ones; the method was immunoSEQ multiplex PCR. The data show roughly 150,000 clones, with more than 85% seen just once and about 7% held by the top ten. Worth noting for this clone: Antigen: not known.

Findings and limits, study-wide: Just six people given AZD1222 tested seropositive at baseline. Clonal diversity may have been underestimated, and the donors were mostly white British, with more females than males. The study sampled repertoires only after the peak T cell response.

The origin of this receptor is an adult who had recovered from COVID-19. The sequenced sample was peripheral blood, obtained after recovery from COVID-19. V gene TRBV14 combines with J gene TRBJ2-5, with TRBD2 matching over 7 bases. CDR3 sequence (DNA): TGTGCCAGCAGTCCCGGACTAGGGAGGATTCAAGAGACCCAGTACTTC. Its translation is CASSPGLGRIQETQYF.